This is a list of T cell receptor beta chains from one sample in a study of blood T cell repertoires in COVID-19. Libraries were prepared by immunoSEQ multiplex PCR; TCRdb keeps only in-frame clonotypes and omits some of them. The data show around 20,000 clones, approximately 83% seen once. The sequenced sample was peripheral blood. The receptors derive from a human donor in a cohort sampled during active COVID-19. Both conserved end residues are part of each CDR3. D genes are given only for firm matches. Clone size is shown for a subset of rows, as once, few, many or a class of expanded clone.

TRBJ1-1,TRBV28,16,.,.,TGTGCCAGCAGTTTAGGAGGAGGATACCTGAACACTGAAGCTTTCTTT,CASSLGGGYLNTEAFF
TRBJ2-1,TRBV7-9,19,.,TRBD2,TGTGCCAGCAGCTCTACTGCCTTAGTAGCGGGCAGCTCCTACAATGAGCAGTTCTTC,CASSSTALVAGSSYNEQFF
TRBJ1-4,TRBV6-5,15,.,.,TGTGCCAGCACACCGACCAGGGAGGGGAATGAAAAACTGTTTTTT,CASTPTREGNEKLFF
TRBJ2-7,TRBV28,16,once,TRBD1,TGTGCCAGCAGTTTTCCCTCGACAGGGCTAGCCTACGAGCAGTACTTC,CASSFPSTGLAYEQYF
TRBJ2-7,TRBV7-4,17,medium-sized,TRBD1,TGTGCCAGCAGCTTTTGTCAGGACAGGGCTACTACCTACGAGCAGTACTTC,CASSFCQDRATTYEQYF
TRBJ1-2,TRBV5-1,14,once,.,TGCGCCAGCAGCTTGGATTTGGCAGGGCGAGGCTACACCTTC,CASSLDLAGRGYTF
TRBJ2-1,TRBV5-1,18,.,TRBD2,TGCGCCAGCAGCTTGCTAGGTCCGACTAGCGGGAGATGGGATGAGCAGTTCTTC,CASSLLGPTSGRWDEQFF
TRBJ1-5,TRBV25-1,15,.,TRBD1,TGTGCCAGCGGAACAGGGGGCGTCGGCAATCAGCCCCAGCATTTT,CASGTGGVGNQPQHF
TRBJ2-5,TRBV7-8,14,few,TRBD2,TGTGCCAGCAGCCGAGGACTAGAAGAAGAGACCCAGTACTTC,CASSRGLEEETQYF
TRBJ1-1,TRBV5-4,15,once,.,TGTGCCAGCAGCCCCCAGCAAGGGGTGAACACTGAAGCTTTCTTT,CASSPQQGVNTEAFF
TRBJ2-1,TRBV3-1/TRBV3-2,16,.,.,TGTGCCAGCAGCCATGGGATGGGAGGCTCCTACAATGAGCAGTTCTTC,CASSHGMGGSYNEQFF
TRBJ2-7,TRBV24-1,15,.,TRBD1,TGTGCCACCAGTGATGCCGGGACAGGGTCTCACGAGCAGTACTTC,CATSDAGTGSHEQYF
TRBJ2-1,TRBV28,15,.,.,TGTGCCAGCTGCCCCGGGGGAGGTTTCTACAATGAGCAGTTCTTC,CASCPGGGFYNEQFF
TRBJ1-2,TRBV30,14,few,.,TGTGCCTGGACCGTAACGGACAGAAACTATGGCTACACCTTC,CAWTVTDRNYGYTF
TRBJ2-3,TRBV2,11,.,.,TGTGCCAGCAGCGTTCGGGATACGCAGTATTTT,CASSVRDTQYF
TRBJ2-7,TRBV6-1,17,.,.,TGTGCCAGCAGTGAAGCGTATTCGGGCGGGATCCCCTACGAGCAGTACTTC,CASSEAYSGGIPYEQYF
TRBJ2-1,TRBV7-3,11,.,TRBD2,TGTGCCAGCAGTACGGGGGGTGAGCAGTTCTTC,CASSTGGEQFF
TRBJ2-7,TRBV24-1,14,.,.,TGTGCCACCAGTGATCTCTCGGTGGCCTACGAGCAGTACTTC,CATSDLSVAYEQYF
TRBJ1-1,TRBV5-4,11,.,.,TGTGCCAGCAGCTTGGATAGTGAAGCTTTCTTT,CASSLDSEAFF
TRBJ2-5,TRBV27,14,once,TRBD1,TGTGCCAGCAGTTACACAGGGGGCCTGAAGACCCAGTACTTC,CASSYTGGLKTQYF
TRBJ1-2,TRBV28,12,.,.,TGTGCCAGCAGTTTGACAGGTGATGGCTACACCTTC,CASSLTGDGYTF
TRBJ1-1,TRBV6-4,13,.,TRBD1,TGTGCCAGCAGTACAGGGGAGAACACTGAAGCTTTCTTT,CASSTGENTEAFF
TRBJ2-3,TRBV9,15,.,.,TGTGCCAGCAGCGTAGGGGTAGCGGACACAGATACGCAGTATTTT,CASSVGVADTDTQYF
TRBJ2-3,TRBV19,17,.,TRBD2,TGTGCCAGTTCTTTGGGACTTAGCGGGAGGGCCACAGATACGCAGTATTTT,CASSLGLSGRATDTQYF
TRBJ2-1,TRBV7-9,17,.,.,TGTGCCAGCAGCTCCGACGCGACTGGGAGGACCTACAATGAGCAGTTCTTC,CASSSDATGRTYNEQFF